This record concerns one TCR beta chain sequence. It has no known antigen specificity. The sample holds no much larger clone one base away, and base qualities are not on file. The donors were healthy, HIV-negative adults with no recently reported acute infections or vaccinations. Every donor was a Caucasian adult living in Nashville, Tennessee, USA. CD4+ T cells were enriched by magnetic negative selection; naive cells were then positively selected on CD45RA, and the negative fraction formed the memory subset. Blood was collected by leukapheresis, and PBMCs were isolated by Ficoll-Histopaque density gradient centrifugation and then cryopreserved in liquid nitrogen vapor phase. Analytical flow cytometry was used to check the purity and quantity of each magnetically sorted T cell population. From each sorted fraction, genomic DNA was isolated and quantified by UV absorbance on a Nanodrop 2000c. The entry originates in a study of shared clonotypes between healthy human individuals (dated by TCRdb to between 2020 and 2021). Study-level background: The cohort comprised two women and a few men aged 18 to 49 years. Blood TCR repertoires of five healthy adults were deeply sequenced to estimate repertoire size and the extent of clonotype sharing between individuals. Each donor's leukapheresis produced roughly between about 0.9 and 9.5 billion PBMCs. Different laboratories and diverse techniques were used to prepare libraries and sequence TCR repertoires, to increase sequencing depth and limit assay-specific biases. For each donor, CD4 naive and CD4 memory were each given three plates, CD8 naive was given two plates, and CD8 memory was given one plate.

Including the terminal cysteine and phenylalanine, the CDR3 comprises 12 residues. CDR3 DNA only is kept here, 36 bases in frame from base 1. CDR1 MNHNY and CDR2 SVGAGI were looked up in the germline V gene (reference sequence). Trimming removed 2 bases from V and 12 bases from J, leaving 11 bases between the germline ends. Points the paper makes about the study in general: The genetic and exposure-history diversity represented was limited by the small number of donors. Naive subsets generally had larger estimated clonotype richness than memory subsets. Pairwise subsampling indicated that sequencing depth was expected to affect the degree of clonotype sharing among donors. Across a handful of donors, around 5% of naive CD4, 3% to 3.5% of naive CD8, about 2.3% of memory CD4, and 0.4% of memory CD8 clonotypes were shared. Compared with non-shared clonotypes, clonotypes shared by all four sorted-subset donors had higher generation probabilities. Rarefaction of sorted-subset datasets indicated incomplete sequencing despite the large sequencing depth. Sampling was restricted to blood, and TCR repertoires in tissues likely differ from the TCR repertoires found in blood.

Using the deep immunoSEQ assay, TCR CDR3 regions were amplified from genomic DNA by multiplex PCR. Genomic DNA extracted from each cell subset was distributed evenly over all wells of several immunoSEQ 96-well plates, and each plate served as one replicate. Each replicate PCR for sorted subsets received roughly 0.2 ug genomic DNA, equal to tens of thousands of T cell genomes. Purified libraries were quantified with a Qubit 3.0 fluorometer, sized on a Bioanalyzer 2100, and re-quantified with the KAPA Library Quantification kit. Every immunoSEQ 96-well plate was sequenced on a dedicated single-read 150-cycle Illumina NextSeq 550 flow cell. For the original study's pipeline: Because only junctional sequences without quality scores were contained in the immunoSEQ output, filtering matching that applied to full-length reads could not be performed. Sequences were annotated with PyIR, a Python wrapper for IgBLAST v1.9, using IMGT germline references to assign V/J genes and CDR3. Any read was removed if the V/J assignment was weak (E-value above 1e-6), the CDR3 was missing, or the read contained stop codons, out-of-frame junctions, or ambiguous translated residues. V3J clonotypes were defined by identical inferred V gene, J gene, and CDR3 amino acid sequence. To compute the percentage overlap between repertoires, the number of shared unique clonotypes was divided by the size of the smaller repertoire. Three approaches were used to assess repertoire richness: RTK rarefaction, the Chao1 estimator, and Recon v2.1 estimates of unobserved clonotypes. For all TCRbeta clonotypes obtained by the gDNA method from a few donors, generation probabilities were computed with OLGA. This is the immuneACCESS table as TCRdb keeps it, with only in-frame sequences that have V and J called. A part of the clones is gone; compared with another copy, unresolved V genes explain less than half, and the rest is unexplained. V and J calls and clone size are copied from that table; D and trimming were computed from the DNA. Counted in this sample were roughly 1 million clones; about three quarters of them appeared once. 1.4% of the sample is held by the ten biggest clonotypes.

The sequence came from a man in his late teens or twenties in good health. What was sequenced was memory CD4+ T cells sorted from blood. This specimen's cell subset or site label, interpreted: CD45RA-negative fraction. Recombination linked TRBV6-6 to TRBJ2-1, with a weak D call of TRBD1 (6 bases match). The base sequence is TGTGCCAGCAGTTACACCAAGGACAGGCAGTTCTTC. The resulting protein is CASSYTKDRQFF.